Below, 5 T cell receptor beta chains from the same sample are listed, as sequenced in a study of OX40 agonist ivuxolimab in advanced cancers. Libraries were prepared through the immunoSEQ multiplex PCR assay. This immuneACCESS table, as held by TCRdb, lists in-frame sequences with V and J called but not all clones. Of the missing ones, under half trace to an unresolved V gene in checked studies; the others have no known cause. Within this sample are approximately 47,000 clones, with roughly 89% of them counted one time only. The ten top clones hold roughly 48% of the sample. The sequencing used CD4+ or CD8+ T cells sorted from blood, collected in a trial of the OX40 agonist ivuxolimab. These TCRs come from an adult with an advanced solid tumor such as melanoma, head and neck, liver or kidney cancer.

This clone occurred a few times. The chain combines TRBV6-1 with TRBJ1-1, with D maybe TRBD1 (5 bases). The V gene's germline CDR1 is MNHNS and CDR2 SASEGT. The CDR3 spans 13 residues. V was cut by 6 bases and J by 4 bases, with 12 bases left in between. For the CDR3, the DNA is TGTGCCAGCAGCGGACCCGGGGGCACTGAAGCTTTCTTT. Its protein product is CASSGPGGTEAFF.

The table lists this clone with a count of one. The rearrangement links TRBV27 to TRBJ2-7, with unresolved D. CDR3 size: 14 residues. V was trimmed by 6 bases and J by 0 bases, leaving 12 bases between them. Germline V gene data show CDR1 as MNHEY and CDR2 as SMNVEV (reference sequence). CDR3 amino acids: CASSTRGYSYEQYF. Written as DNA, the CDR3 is TGTGCCAGCAGCACCCGTGGGTACTCCTACGAGCAGTACTTC.

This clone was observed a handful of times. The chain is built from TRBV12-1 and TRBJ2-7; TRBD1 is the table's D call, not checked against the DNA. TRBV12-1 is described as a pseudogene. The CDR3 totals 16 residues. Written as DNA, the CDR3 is TGTGCCAGCAGCTTTGCTCTGACAGGGTTCGGCTACGAGCAGTACTTC. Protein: CASSFALTGFGYEQYF.

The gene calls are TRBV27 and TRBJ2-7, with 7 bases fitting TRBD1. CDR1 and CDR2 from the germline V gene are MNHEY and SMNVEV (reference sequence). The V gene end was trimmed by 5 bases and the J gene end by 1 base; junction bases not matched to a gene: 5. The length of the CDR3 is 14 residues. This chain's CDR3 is CASSNRGFSYEQYF. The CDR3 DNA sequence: TGTGCCAGCAGTAACAGGGGTTTTTCCTACGAGCAGTACTTC.

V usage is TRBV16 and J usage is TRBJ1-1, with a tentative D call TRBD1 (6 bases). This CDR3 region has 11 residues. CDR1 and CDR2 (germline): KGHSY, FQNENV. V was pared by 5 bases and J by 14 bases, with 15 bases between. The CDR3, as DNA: TGTGCCAGCAGCTCTCAGGGGCCCCCATTCTTT. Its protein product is CASSSQGPPFF.